The clone carrying this T cell receptor (beta chain) was counted ten times or more. Its antigen is as yet unknown. The data originate from a study of molecular identifiers for immune sequencing clone quantification. The overall study: With replicates, the RNA of about 21,000 or 97,000 naive CD8 cells was split five ways and four were sequenced.

Germline loops: CDR1 LNHNV, CDR2 YYDKDF (reference sequence). The J segment lost 6 bases and the V segment lost 6 bases, leaving 8 bases of the junction unmatched. This CDR3 region has 15 residues. Naive CD8 library inputs spanned about 18,000 to 1,100,000 sorted cells and 10%, 30% or 50% RNA. Naive CD8 T cells were sorted, and the gate applied was CD8+CD4-CCR7+CD45RA+. Each CDR3 protein gets one entry after TCRdb re-called the PCR reads with MiXCR. The sample consists of about 640,000 distinct CDR3 sequences, less than 20% of them appearing once. Study results and limitations: Barcode sharing among identical TCR molecules could make large clones appear smaller.

The chain has TRBV15 and TRBJ1-5, with 10 bases fitting TRBD1. Sequencing was carried out using naive CD8+ T cells from blood, with Jurkat cell RNA spiked in. The subset was: FACS-sorted CD8+CD4-CCR7+CD45RA+ naive T cells. The source of this sequence is a human donor in good health. Some libraries in this study had Jurkat cell RNA spiked in. DNA of the CDR3: TGTGCCACCAGTACCGACAGGGGGCAAGGTCAGCCCCAGCATTTT. It specifies CATSTDRGQGQPQHF.